These 25 T cell receptor beta chains came from one sample sequenced in a study of Ad26.COV2.S vaccination and SARS-CoV-2 variants. Here immunoSEQ multiplex PCR was the method, and the copy in TCRdb shows in-frame clones only, minus some. The profile covers about 410,000 clones, with about nine tenths appearing a single time and under 2% taken by the ten largest. The treatment was: over 15 received Ad26.COV2.S at low or high dose, single or two shots; about 5 received placebo; per-sample allocation not given. All samples were drawn on day 63, counting from the first vaccine or placebo injection. The sequences come from peripheral blood, collected in a trial of Ad26.COV2.S vaccine versus placebo. These receptors all stem from a person between 18 and 65 years old who received the Ad26.COV2.S COVID-19 vaccine or a placebo.

The chain links TRBV4-3 to TRBJ2-1; 7 bases are a match to TRBD2. Germline lookup yields CDR1 LGHNA and CDR2 YSLEER. The CDR3 is 15 amino acids. The J segment lost 5 bases and the V segment lost 0 bases, leaving 4 bases of the junction unmatched. The DNA for the CDR3 is TGCGCCAGCAGCCAAGACCACACTAGCGACAATGAGCAGTTCTTC. Its protein is CASSQDHTSDNEQFF.

This chain connects TRBV27 to TRBJ1-2; 9 bases match TRBD1. Germline CDR1 and CDR2: MNHEY and SMNVEV (reference sequence). The CDR3 covers 12 residues. Trimming cost V 6 bases and J 5 bases; bases outside gene matches: 1. In nucleotides, the CDR3 is TGTGCCAGCAGCGGGACAGGGTATGGCTACACCTTC. It encodes CASSGTGYGYTF.

This chain links TRBV2 with TRBJ2-1; D possibly uses TRBD1 or TRBD2 (5 bases each). CDR1 SNHLY and CDR2 FYNNEI come from the germline V gene. Trimming shortened V by 8 bases and J by 15 bases, and 17 bases separated the two germline ends. The CDR3 runs to 11 residues. In DNA form, the CDR3 reads TGTGCCAGCGGTCCGGGACCCAGGGCGTTCTTC. Protein sequence: CASGPGPRAFF.

The chain links TRBV15 to TRBJ2-2; 7 bases fit TRBD2. The junction had 3 bases not matched to a gene; V was cut back by 4 bases and J by 4 bases. CDR1 and CDR2 from the germline V gene are LNHNV and YYDKDF (reference sequence). This CDR3 is 14 amino acids long. The CDR3 is CATSNPGGTGELFF. The CDR3 nucleotides are TGTGCCACCAGCAACCCGGGGGGCACCGGGGAGCTGTTTTTT.

The J gene is TRBJ2-1, the V gene TRBV28; TRBD2 agrees at 10 bases. This CDR3 comprises 16 residues. CDR1 is MDHEN, CDR2 SYDVKM, per germline. J gave up 2 bases and V 8 bases, and 9 bases lay outside the gene matches. In nucleotides, the CDR3 is TGTGCCAGCCCGTCTAGCGGGAGTAAAACCTACAATGAGCAGTTCTTC. Encoded protein: CASPSSGSKTYNEQFF. The full variable domain, its missing parts supplied by reference TRBV28 and TRBJ2-1, is DVKVTQSSRYLVKRTGEKVFLECVQDMDHENMFWYRQDPGLGLRLIYFSYDVKMKEKGDIPEGYSVSREKKERFSLILESASTNQTSMYLCASPSSGSKTYNEQFFGPGTRLTVL.

The J gene is TRBJ2-7, the V gene TRBV6-1; D gene ambiguous. The CDR3 covers 13 residues. V dropped 1 base and J dropped 12 bases, with 16 bases sitting between them. CDR1 MNHNS and CDR2 SASEGT come from the germline V gene. The CDR3 DNA reads TGTGCCAGCAGTGAAGGGAGATCGCCCCCGAGGTACTTC. Its translation: CASSEGRSPPRYF.

Concerning this clone itself: Other DNA sequences within the sample encode an identical CDR3. CDR3 nucleotides: TGCGCCAGCAGCTTGGTTACAGGGAACTACGAGCAGTACTTC. Encoded protein: CASSLVTGNYEQYF. This chain uses TRBV5-1 with TRBJ2-7, with D perhaps TRBD1 (6 bases). Germline-derived CDR1 and CDR2 are SGHRS and YFSETQ. Trimming cost V 0 bases and J 3 bases, with 10 bases left between them. The CDR3 spans 14 residues.

V usage is TRBV9 and J usage is TRBJ1-4; D uncertain. The germline CDR1 and CDR2 sequences are SGDLS and YYNGEE. The ends were cut back, 0 bases at V and 8 bases at J, with 8 bases in the middle. CDR3 length: 13 amino acids. The CDR3 sequence: CASSVDGKEKLFF. The DNA of the CDR3 is TGTGCCAGCAGCGTAGACGGGAAGGAAAAACTGTTTTTT. The variable domain in full, completed from reference TRBV9 and TRBJ1-4, reads DSGVTQTPKHLITATGQRVTLRCSPRSGDLSVYWYQQSLDQGLQFLIQYYNGEERAKGNILERFSAQQFPDLHSELNLSSLELGDSALYFCASSVDGKEKLFFGSGTQLSVL.

This clone was seen only once. This chain links TRBV2 with TRBJ2-1, with D unclear. Germline V lookup: CDR1 SNHLY, CDR2 FYNNEI. The V end lost 6 bases, the J end lost 9 bases, and 12 bases lay between the germline ends. The CDR3 extends over 12 amino acids. CDR3 amino acids: CASRATGGEQFF. CDR3 sequence (DNA): TGTGCCAGCAGAGCGACGGGTGGTGAGCAGTTCTTC.

The V call is TRBV7-2, the J call TRBJ1-5; D uncertain. Deletions cut 2 bases from V and 2 bases from J, with 4 bases between. Looked up from germline, CDR1 is SGHTA and CDR2 is FQGNSA. CDR3 length: 13 amino acids. The CDR3 sequence: CASSLQGNQPQHF. The CDR3 nucleotides are TGTGCCAGCAGCTTACAGGGCAATCAGCCCCAGCATTTT.

V gene TRBV7-9 combines with J gene TRBJ2-3; TRBD1 might be the D (6 bases). The CDR3 runs to 14 residues. Germline CDR1 and CDR2: SEHNR and FQNEAQ (reference sequence). Trimming stripped 5 bases from V and 4 bases from J, with 13 bases between. The CDR3 loop is CASSANRVPDTQYF. The CDR3 nucleotides read TGTGCCAGCAGCGCGAACAGGGTACCAGATACGCAGTATTTT. The whole variable domain, filled in from reference TRBV7-9 and TRBJ2-3, reads DTGVSQNPRHKITKRGQNVTFRCDPISEHNRLYWYRQTLGQGPEFLTYFQNEAQLEKSRLLSDRFSAERPKGSFSTLEIQRTEQGDSAMYLCASSANRVPDTQYFGPGTRLTVL.

The rearrangement joins TRBV28 to TRBJ2-7, with D tentatively TRBD1 (6 bases). The V end was cut by 7 bases, the J end by 0 bases, with 13 bases between. This CDR3 is built from 14 residues. Looked up from germline, CDR1 is MDHEN and CDR2 is SYDVKM. The CDR3: CASNPRGGSYEQYF. The CDR3 DNA sequence: TGTGCCAGCAACCCACGAGGGGGCTCCTACGAGCAGTACTTC. The whole variable domain, remainder taken from reference TRBV28 and TRBJ2-7, is DVKVTQSSRYLVKRTGEKVFLECVQDMDHENMFWYRQDPGLGLRLIYFSYDVKMKEKGDIPEGYSVSREKKERFSLILESASTNQTSMYLCASNPRGGSYEQYFGPGTRLTVT.

The CDR3 DNA sequence: TGTGCCAGCAGCTTGGGAGGGAGGGGCACTGAAGCTTTCTTT. Translated: CASSLGGRGTEAFF. The gene calls are TRBV13 and TRBJ1-1; D perhaps matches TRBD1 (5 bases). This CDR3 has 14 amino acids. The V and J ends lost 3 bases and 4 bases respectively, with 12 bases between them. Germline assignment: CDR1 PRHDT and CDR2 FYEKMQ (reference sequence).

This clone was found once. The chain uses TRBV5-5 and TRBJ2-3; 7 positions match TRBD1. CDR3 length equals 14 residues. Germline V gene data show CDR1 as SGHKS and CDR2 as YYEKEE (reference sequence). After removal of 3 bases from V and 5 bases from J, the junction contained 6 bases not matched to a gene. The CDR3 is CASSSGTVIDTQYF. DNA of the CDR3: TGTGCCAGCAGCTCCGGGACAGTTATAGATACGCAGTATTTT.

The V and J genes are TRBV30 and TRBJ2-7; 12 nucleotides line up with TRBD1. V dropped 4 bases and J dropped 3; count of bases not matched to a gene: 7. CDR3 length: 15 residues. From germline, CDR1 is GTSNPN and CDR2 SVGIG (reference sequence). The CDR3 protein is CAWNKGQGAIYEQYF. Here the CDR3 DNA reads TGTGCCTGGAATAAGGGACAGGGGGCTATCTACGAGCAGTACTTC.

The V gene is TRBV28, the J gene TRBJ2-3; the D gene could be TRBD1 or TRBD2 (5 bases each). The V gene lost 6 bases and the J gene lost 1 base, with 8 bases spanning the gap. Germline assignment: CDR1 MDHEN and CDR2 SYDVKM. This CDR3 comprises 13 residues. The CDR3 sequence is CASRRGGTDTQYF. CDR3 nucleotide sequence: TGTGCCAGCAGAAGGGGAGGCACAGATACGCAGTATTTT.

This chain links TRBV4-1 with TRBJ1-2; 8 positions agree with TRBD1. J gave up 9 bases and V 1 base, and 7 bases lay outside the gene matches. Looked up from germline, CDR1 is MGHRA and CDR2 is YSYEKL. This CDR3 contains 14 residues. The chain's CDR3 is CASSQGSRGPRYTF. Written as DNA, the CDR3 is TGCGCCAGCAGCCAAGGAAGCAGGGGGCCCCGCTACACCTTC.

The chain has TRBV19 and TRBJ2-1, with D maybe TRBD1 (5 bases). The CDR3 contains 14 residues. V gave up 5 bases and J gave up 6 bases, with 14 bases separating them. Germline assignment: CDR1 LNHDA and CDR2 SQIVND (reference sequence). The CDR3 DNA reads TGTGCCAGTAGTGTCCCGACAGTTGGCAATGAGCAGTTCTTC. Translated, it gives CASSVPTVGNEQFF.

The rearrangement joins TRBV5-1 to TRBJ2-3, with 9 bases fitting TRBD1. Germline CDR1 is SGHRS and CDR2 is YFSETQ. This CDR3 is built from 13 residues. After removal of 6 bases from V and 3 bases from J, the junction contained 2 bases not matched to a gene. CDR3 DNA sequence: TGCGCCAGCATGGACAGGGGAACAGATACGCAGTATTTT. It codes for CASMDRGTDTQYF. Variable domain in full (rest from reference TRBV5-1 and TRBJ2-3): KAGVTQTPRYLIKTRGQQVTLSCSPISGHRSVSWYQQTPGQGLQFLFEYFSETQRNKGNFPGRFSGRQFSNSRSEMNVSTLELGDSALYLCASMDRGTDTQYFGPGTRLTVL.

The genes are TRBV29-1 and TRBJ1-4; 7 bases map to TRBD1. Germline CDR1 reads SQVTM; CDR2 reads ANQGSEA. V dropped 4 bases and J dropped 8; count of bases not matched to a gene: 7. The CDR3 contains 13 residues. The CDR3 loop is CSVGDSLGEKLFF. As DNA, the CDR3 is TGCAGCGTTGGGGACAGCCTGGGGGAAAAACTGTTTTTT.

For this clone: Since no conserved phenylalanine or tryptophan closes the CDR3, a read error is the likely cause. It is unclear where the CDR3 begins or ends on the DNA, so no DNA is shown, and the CDR3 is as TCRdb lists it. The chain joins TRBV10-3 to TRBJ1-1. CDR1 ENHRY and CDR2 SYGVKD come from the germline V gene. The CDR3 length equals 8 residues, ends included. This chain's CDR3 is CAARGPPL.

The chain joins TRBV6-1 to TRBJ1-3; D may be TRBD1 (5 bases). Trimming stripped 4 bases from V and 1 base from J, with 14 bases between. The CDR3 is 16 amino acids. Germline V gene data show CDR1 as MNHNS and CDR2 as SASEGT. The CDR3 bases are TGTGCCAGCAGTGGGGCTTCTGGGGGTTCTGGAAACACCATATATTTT. This encodes CASSGASGGSGNTIYF.

This chain uses TRBV28 with TRBJ2-7; no reliable D call. CDR3 length equals 10 residues. With 10 bases removed from V and 6 bases from J, the gap between germline ends came to 10 bases. The germline gives CDR1 MDHEN, CDR2 SYDVKM. This CDR3 reads CATLAVEQYF. The CDR3 DNA is TGTGCCACGCTGGCGGTCGAGCAGTACTTC.

J is TRBJ2-2 and V is TRBV5-1, with TRBD2 matching over 8 bases. CDR1 is SGHRS and CDR2 is YFSETQ in the germline V gene. V lost 3 bases and J lost 4; bases outside the gene matches: 5. The CDR3 extends over 15 amino acids. CDR3 sequence: CASSSSGGSTGELFF. The CDR3 coding sequence is TGCGCCAGCAGCTCTTCGGGAGGGTCCACCGGGGAGCTGTTTTTT.

The chain joins TRBV6-1 to TRBJ2-3; TRBD2 matches at 10 bases. From germline, CDR1 is MNHNS and CDR2 SASEGT. This CDR3 has 18 amino acids. The V segment lost 0 bases and the J segment 2 bases; nucleotides outside the gene matches: 8. This chain's CDR3 is CASSEAGWTSGYTDTQYF. CDR3 nucleotide sequence: TGTGCCAGCAGTGAAGCGGGGTGGACTAGCGGTTACACAGATACGCAGTATTTT.